This T cell receptor (beta chain) comes out of a study of CD8+ T cells in alopecia areata. Background on the study: Patients in the study were on tofacitinib for 6 to 18 months, then off it for 6 months.

Study results and limitations: Patients showed less clear TCR sequence sharing than mice, possibly partly because of HLA diversity. Lesional scalp, especially alopecia totalis/universalis, showed higher clonality than normal scalp.

Notes on this clone: Its specificity is not known. The same CDR3 is also encoded by other DNA sequences in this sample.

The CDR3 spans 13 residues. Germline V gene lookup returns CDR1 SQVTM and CDR2 ANQGSEA. V dropped 4 bases and J dropped 4 bases, with 11 bases sitting between them. Patients with alopecia areata provided lesional scalp punch biopsies as well as peripheral blood. As the sequencing template, cDNA was produced by extracting RNA and reverse transcribing it. Sequencing used immunoSEQ multiplex PCR; TCRdb keeps in-frame clones, though not all of them. The sample holds 170,000 or so clones, 63% seen once. This specimen consisted of CD4+ T cells sorted from blood, obtained at week 0. The origin of this receptor is a human donor with alopecia areata. This chain connects TRBV29-1 to TRBJ2-4; no clear D. The CDR3 DNA reads as TGCAGCGTTGGTGGTCGGGCAAAAAACATTCAGTACTTC. The encoded protein is CSVGGRAKNIQYF.